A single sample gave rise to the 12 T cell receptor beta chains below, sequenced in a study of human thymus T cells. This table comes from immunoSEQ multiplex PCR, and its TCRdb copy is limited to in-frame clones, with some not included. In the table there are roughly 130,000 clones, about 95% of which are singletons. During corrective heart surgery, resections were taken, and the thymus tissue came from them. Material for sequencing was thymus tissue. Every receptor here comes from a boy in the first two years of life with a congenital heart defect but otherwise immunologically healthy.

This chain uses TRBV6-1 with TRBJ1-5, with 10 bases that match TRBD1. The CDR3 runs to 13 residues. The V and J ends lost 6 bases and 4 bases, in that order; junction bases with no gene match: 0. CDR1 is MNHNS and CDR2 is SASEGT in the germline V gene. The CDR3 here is CASRGQGNQPQHF. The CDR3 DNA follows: TGTGCCAGCAGGGGACAGGGGAATCAGCCCCAGCATTTT.

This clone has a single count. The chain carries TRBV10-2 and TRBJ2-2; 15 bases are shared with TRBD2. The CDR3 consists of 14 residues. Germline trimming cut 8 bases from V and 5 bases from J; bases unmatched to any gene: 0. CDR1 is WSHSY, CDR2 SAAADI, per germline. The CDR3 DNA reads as TGCGCCAGCGGGACTAGCGGGGGGACCGGGGAGCTGTTTTTT. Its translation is CASGTSGGTGELFF.

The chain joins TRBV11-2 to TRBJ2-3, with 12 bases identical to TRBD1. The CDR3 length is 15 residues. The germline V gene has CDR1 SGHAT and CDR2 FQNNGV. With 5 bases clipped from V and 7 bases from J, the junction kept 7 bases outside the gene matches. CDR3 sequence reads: CASSVRDRGHNTQYF. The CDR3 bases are TGTGCCAGCAGCGTCCGGGACAGGGGGCACAATACGCAGTATTTT.

The CDR3 sequence is CASTGRYGYTF. DNA for the CDR3: TGTGCCTCAACAGGTCGCTATGGCTACACCTTC. This chain connects TRBV9 to TRBJ1-2; a weak D match, TRBD1 (5 bases). The germline V gene encodes CDR1 SGDLS and CDR2 YYNGEE. V gave up 10 bases and J gave up 4 bases, with 11 bases separating them. This CDR3 region has 11 residues.

The DNA for the CDR3 is TGTGCCAGCAGCCAAAGACAGACACATGAAAAACTGTTTTTT. This gives the protein CASSQRQTHEKLFF. The chain couples TRBV7-8 to TRBJ1-4; a possible D gene is TRBD1 (5 bases). This CDR3 spans 14 amino acids. Trimming cost V 5 bases and J 6 bases, with 13 bases left between them. Germline assignment: CDR1 SGHVS and CDR2 FQNEAQ. The full variable domain, its missing parts supplied by reference TRBV7-8 and TRBJ1-4, is GAGVSQSPRYKVAKRGQDVALRCDPISGHVSLFWYQQALGQGPEFLTYFQNEAQLDKSGLPSDRFFAERPEGSVSTLKIQRTQQEDSAVYLCASSQRQTHEKLFFGSGTQLSVL.

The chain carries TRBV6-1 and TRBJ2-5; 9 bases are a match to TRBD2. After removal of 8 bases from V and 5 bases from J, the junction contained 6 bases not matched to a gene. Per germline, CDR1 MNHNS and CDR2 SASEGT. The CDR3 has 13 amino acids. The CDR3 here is CASPGGGEETQYF. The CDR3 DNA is TGTGCCAGCCCCGGCGGGGGGGAGGAGACCCAGTACTTC.

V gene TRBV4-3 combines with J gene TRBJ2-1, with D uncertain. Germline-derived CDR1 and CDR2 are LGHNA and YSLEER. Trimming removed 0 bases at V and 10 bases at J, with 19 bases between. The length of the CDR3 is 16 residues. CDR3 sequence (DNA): TGCGCCAGCAGCCAAGACCCCGGTTTCCTAGGTCACGAGCAGTTCTTC. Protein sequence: CASSQDPGFLGHEQFF.

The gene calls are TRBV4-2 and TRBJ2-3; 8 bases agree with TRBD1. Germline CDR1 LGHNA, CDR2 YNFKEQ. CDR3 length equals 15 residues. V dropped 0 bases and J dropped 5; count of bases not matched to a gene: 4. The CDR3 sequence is CASSQDGRGQDTQYF. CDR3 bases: TGTGCCAGCAGCCAAGATGGCAGGGGGCAAGATACGCAGTATTTT.

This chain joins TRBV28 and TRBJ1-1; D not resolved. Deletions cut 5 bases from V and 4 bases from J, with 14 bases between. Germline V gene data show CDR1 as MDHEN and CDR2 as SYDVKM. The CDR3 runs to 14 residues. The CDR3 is CASSAWTAATEAFF. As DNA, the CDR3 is TGTGCCAGCAGTGCGTGGACGGCGGCCACTGAAGCTTTCTTT.

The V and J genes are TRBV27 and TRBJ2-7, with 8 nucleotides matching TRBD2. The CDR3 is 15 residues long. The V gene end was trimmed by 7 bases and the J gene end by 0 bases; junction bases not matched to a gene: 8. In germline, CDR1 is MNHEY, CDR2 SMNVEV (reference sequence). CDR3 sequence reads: CASNPSGGLSYEQYF. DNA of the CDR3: TGTGCCAGCAACCCCAGCGGGGGACTCTCCTACGAGCAGTACTTC.

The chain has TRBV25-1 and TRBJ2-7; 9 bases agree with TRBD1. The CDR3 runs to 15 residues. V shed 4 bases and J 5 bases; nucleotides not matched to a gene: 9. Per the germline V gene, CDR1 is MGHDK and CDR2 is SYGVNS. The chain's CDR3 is CASSAAGTGHHEQYF. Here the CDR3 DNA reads TGTGCCAGCAGTGCAGCCGGGACAGGGCACCACGAGCAGTACTTC.

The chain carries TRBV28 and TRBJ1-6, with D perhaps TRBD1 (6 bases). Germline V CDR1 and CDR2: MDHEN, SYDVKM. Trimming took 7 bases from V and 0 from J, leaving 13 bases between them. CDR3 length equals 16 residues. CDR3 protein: CASNTGGYSYNSPLHF. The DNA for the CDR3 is TGTGCCAGCAATACCGGGGGCTACTCCTATAATTCACCCCTCCACTTT.